The following is a T cell receptor beta chain sequence with its context. Its antigen remains unidentified. Base qualities are missing; no much larger clone stands one base away. Between the V and J ends, shortened by 2 bases and 6 bases respectively, the junction contains 13 bases. The CDR3 runs 14 residues from the cysteine to the phenylalanine. The CDR3 DNA has 42 bases and is translated from base 1. As encoded in the germline V gene, CDR1 is SGHRS while CDR2 is YFSETQ. The data were obtained in a study of OX40 agonist ivuxolimab in advanced cancers. Broadly, across the study: Ivuxolimab was a fully human IgG2 agonistic monoclonal antibody targeting the costimulatory receptor OX40 (CD134). Intravenous ivuxolimab was administered to patients every 2 weeks at six dose levels: 0.01, 0.1, 0.3, 1.5, 3 and 10 mg/kg. Of the 50 to 55 patients in dose escalation, 19 had hepatocellular carcinoma, some 15 had melanoma, 9 had renal cell carcinoma and 9 had head and neck cancer. A male proportion of roughly 85% and a mean age of around 60 years, ranging from roughly 23 to 85, were recorded for the dose-escalation cohort. Prior anti-PD-1, anti-PD-L1 or anti-CTLA-4 therapy was permitted, and checkpoint inhibitors had been received by around 40% of dose-escalation patients. Three dose-escalation patients achieved partial responses, one with hepatocellular carcinoma and two with cutaneous melanoma. Peripheral TCRbeta sequencing aimed to test whether ivuxolimab altered TCR sequence diversity and caused clonal T-cell expansion. The monotherapy dose-escalation portion (N ≈ 50 patients) of the phase I ivuxolimab trial is reported in the paper.

The trial excluded patients who had a history of autoimmune disease or who were on systemic immunosuppression. Peripheral blood for TCR sequencing was drawn from every dose cohort at baseline, at cycle 4 day 1 and at cycle 7 day 1. The samples were taken from a phase I, first-in-human, multicenter, open-label dose-escalation trial of ivuxolimab. The trial enrolled adults with locally advanced or metastatic head and neck squamous cell, hepatocellular, melanoma or renal cell carcinoma. CD4+ and CD8+ T cells were sorted separately from peripheral blood before TCR sequencing. Genomic DNA was extracted from sorted cells for sequencing of the TCRbeta CDR3 region. The immunoSEQ Assay was used for sequencing of TCRbeta CDR3 regions. Not all clones reach the TCRdb copy of this immuneACCESS table, which keeps in-frame sequences only. Checked studies attribute under half of the gap to unresolved V genes and leave the rest unexplained. Present in this sample are 55,000 to 95,000 clones, about 86% of which were seen just once. The top ten constitute 2.5% to 3% of the sample.

Study-wide findings and limitations: On average, CD8+ T cells showed more expanded clones than CD4+ T cells after ivuxolimab. In the 0.1-3.0 mg/kg groups, partial responders were among the patients with the lowest normalized peripheral clonal expansion, particularly in CD8+ T cells. Low levels of normalized T-cell clonal expansion were also seen in some nonresponding patients. The antigen specificity of the clonally expanded peripheral T cells was not determined. At doses of 0.1 to 3.0 mg/kg, clonal expansion of both CD4+ and CD8+ T cells in blood was seen between baseline and week 6.

The sequences come from CD4+ or CD8+ T cells sorted from blood, collected in a trial of the OX40 agonist ivuxolimab. The chain is encoded by TRBV5-1 joined to TRBJ2-3; TRBD1 could be the D gene, as 6 bases match. The sequence came from an adult with an advanced solid tumor such as melanoma, head and neck, liver or kidney cancer. The CDR3 amino acid sequence is: CASSLERGYDTQYF. The nucleotide sequence reads TGCGCCAGCAGCTTAGAGAGGGGGTACGATACGCAGTATTTT.